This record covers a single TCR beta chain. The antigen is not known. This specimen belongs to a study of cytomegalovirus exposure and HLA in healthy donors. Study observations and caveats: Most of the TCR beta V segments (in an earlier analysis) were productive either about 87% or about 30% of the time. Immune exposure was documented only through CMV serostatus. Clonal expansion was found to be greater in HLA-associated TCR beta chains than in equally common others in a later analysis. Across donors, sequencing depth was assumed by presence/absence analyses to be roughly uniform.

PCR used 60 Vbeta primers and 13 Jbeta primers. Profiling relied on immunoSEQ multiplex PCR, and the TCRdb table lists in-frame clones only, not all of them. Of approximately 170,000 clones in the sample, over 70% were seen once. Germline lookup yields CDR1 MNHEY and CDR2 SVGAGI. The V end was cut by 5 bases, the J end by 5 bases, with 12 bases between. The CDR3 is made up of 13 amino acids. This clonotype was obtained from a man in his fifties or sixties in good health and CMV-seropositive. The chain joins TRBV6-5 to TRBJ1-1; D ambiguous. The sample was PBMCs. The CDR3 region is CASSPVSGTEAFF. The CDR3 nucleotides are TGTGCCAGCAGTCCCGTTTCGGGGACTGAAGCTTTCTTT.